The TCR beta chain described here comes from a study of blood T cell repertoires in COVID-19. Study-wide context: COVID-19 samples from acute and convalescent phases originated in the United States, Italy and Spain. T cells, B-cell-depleted T cells, or PBMCs provided the cDNA or gDNA that served as material.

Original processing notes: Reference gene primers were amplified, and this amplification served to estimate nucleated cell counts. Sequenced by immunoSEQ multiplex PCR; TCRdb stores in-frame clones only, minus some. Clone size and V and J calls were adopted from that table, with D and trimming inferred from the DNA. The profile shows about 150,000 clones, roughly 84% of them singletons. Sequenced material: peripheral blood. This sequence originates from a man between 65 and 85 years old with acute or convalescent COVID-19.

The CDR3 sequence: CASASQGMYGYTF. The CDR3 bases are TGCGCCAGCGCCTCGCAGGGGATGTATGGCTACACCTTC. The chain combines TRBV5-1 with TRBJ1-2, with D perhaps matching TRBD1 (6 bases). Germline loops: CDR1 SGHRS, CDR2 YFSETQ. CDR3 length equals 13 residues. V was trimmed by 7 bases and J by 5 bases, leaving 15 bases between them.